This T cell receptor (beta chain) appears in the sequencing data of a study of blood T cell repertoires in COVID-19. Overall study: The origin of the acute and convalescent COVID-19 samples was the United States, Italy and Spain.

CDR1 and CDR2 from the germline V gene are MDHEN and SYDVKM. Trimming pared 7 bases from V and 6 bases from J, leaving 21 bases between. The CDR3 runs to 15 residues. How the authors handled the data: Amplified reference gene primers provided the basis for estimating nucleated cell counts. Sequencing used immunoSEQ multiplex PCR; TCRdb keeps in-frame clones, though not all of them. The V and J calls and clone size were taken over from that table, and D and trimming were inferred from the DNA. Of about 280,000 clones listed, 85% were seen once; the top ten hold roughly 2.7%. This clone was observed a handful of times. Self-reported history from a screening survey and questionnaire set each donor's cohort. Resolution of symptoms, clearance, or two negative PCRs was present in recovered Cohort 3 donors.

This receptor was identified in a woman between 50 and 59 years old who had recovered from COVID-19. The chain has TRBV28 and TRBJ1-2; no firm D call. Sample: PBMCs or T cells enriched from blood (not recorded which). The CDR3 DNA reads as TGTGCCAGCAATGCAAAAATCCGAAGAGGCAATGGCTACACCTTC. Amino acid sequence: CASNAKIRRGNGYTF.